Listed below are T cell receptor beta chains from one sample, sequenced in a study of early T cells in non-severe SARS-CoV-2 infection. TCRdb independently ran MiXCR on the 5' RACE reads; one entry per CDR3 protein. This sample carries over 85,000 distinct CDR3 sequences, about 15% of them seen once, and the ten largest clones take about 1.3%. The sequenced sample consisted of whole blood. The receptors here all came from an adult who was a healthcare worker with PCR-confirmed SARS-CoV-2 infection or an uninfected control (not recorded which). CDR3s include the opening cysteine and the closing phenylalanine or tryptophan. D genes are given only for firm matches. The size of a clone is reported for some rows only, either as once, few or many, or as a class for expanded clones.

few | TRBD2 | TRBJ2-7 | TRBV6-2/TRBV6-3 | TGTGCCAGCTACCCCCTAGCGGGAGCTTACGAGCAGTACTTC | CASYPLAGAYEQYF
few | - | TRBJ1-1 | TRBV10-3 | TGTGCCACGACACCGGGACCTTCAACTGAAGCTTTCTTT | CATTPGPSTEAFF
- | - | TRBJ2-1 | TRBV7-2 | TGTGCCAGCAGCTCGGGAGACTTTGGGGATGAGCAGTTCTTC | CASSSGDFGDEQFF
many | TRBD1 | TRBJ2-5 | TRBV18 | TGTGCCAGCTCAGACAGGGAAGAGACCCAGTACTTC | CASSDREETQYF
few | - | TRBJ2-1 | TRBV18 | TGTGCCAGCTCCCCGGGTAATGAGCAGTTCTTC | CASSPGNEQFF
many | - | TRBJ2-5 | TRBV6-2/TRBV6-3 | TGTGCCAGCAGCCGAGGTCAGGGGAGGAGAGAGACCCAGTACTTC | CASSRGQGRRETQYF
few | TRBD2 | TRBJ2-3 | TRBV7-2 | TGTGCCAGCAGCCCCAGCGGGGGAACAGATACGCAGTATTTT | CASSPSGGTDTQYF
- | - | TRBJ2-7 | TRBV29-1 | TGCAGCGTTGAAACCGGGGGCGGAGGGGCAGACGATTCCTACGAGCAGTACTTC | CSVETGGGGADDSYEQYF
- | TRBD2 | TRBJ2-5 | TRBV3-1 | TGTGCCAGCAGCTGGACTAGCGGGGGCCAAGAGACCCAGTACTTC | CASSWTSGGQETQYF
- | TRBD1 | TRBJ2-3 | TRBV18 | TGTGCCAGCTCACCACGAGAACAGGGGGCAGATACGCAGTATTTT | CASSPREQGADTQYF
few | TRBD2 | TRBJ2-7 | TRBV7-9 | TGTGCCAGCAGCTTAGTCGGGGGGGCCTACGAGCAGTACTTC | CASSLVGGAYEQYF
- | - | TRBJ2-6 | TRBV14 | TGTGCCAGCAGCCAAAACCGTGGGGCCAACGTCCTGACTTTC | CASSQNRGANVLTF
few | TRBD1 | TRBJ2-7 | TRBV27 | TGTGCCAGCAGTAGGACAGGGGGAAACGGGGAGCAGTACTTC | CASSRTGGNGEQYF
- | - | TRBJ1-4 | TRBV12-3/TRBV12-4 | TGTGCCAGCAGTCTAGGGGGGGGCAATGAAAAACTGTTTTTT | CASSLGGGNEKLFF
few | - | TRBJ1-2 | TRBV5-4 | TGTGCCAGCAGCTTGGGAGGTGGCTACACCTTC | CASSLGGGYTF
- | - | TRBJ2-1 | TRBV4-1 | TGCGCCAGCAGCCTCCAATACTCGGGTATCCCACAATATGAGCAGTTCTTC | CASSLQYSGIPQYEQFF
- | - | TRBJ1-3 | TRBV5-3 | TGTGCCAGAAGTTTACAGGGACCTGGAAACACCATATATTTT | CARSLQGPGNTIYF
- | TRBD1 | TRBJ2-7 | TRBV7-2 | TGTGCCAGCAGCTTAGGGTCCGGGACAGGGACCTACGAGCAGTACTTC | CASSLGSGTGTYEQYF
many | TRBD1 | TRBJ1-5 | TRBV19 | TGTGCCAGTAGTCTGGGACAGTTGTATCCCGACAATCAGCCCCAGCATTTT | CASSLGQLYPDNQPQHF
many | - | TRBJ1-1 | TRBV13 | TGTGCCAGCAGCTTAGATGGGGTGAACACTGAAGCTTTCTTT | CASSLDGVNTEAFF
few | - | TRBJ2-1 | TRBV11-2 | TGTGCCAGCAGCTTAGAGTGGGGGAGCTCCTACAATGAGCAGTTCTTC | CASSLEWGSSYNEQFF
few | - | TRBJ1-1 | TRBV25-1 | TGTGCCAGCAGTAAGAACAGCGGCGGGGCTGAAGCTTTCTTT | CASSKNSGGAEAFF
many | - | TRBJ2-6 | TRBV4-3 | TGCGCCAGCAGCCAATACGCGAGCAGTTTCGGGGCCAACGTCCTGACTTTC | CASSQYASSFGANVLTF
many | - | TRBJ2-3 | TRBV10-3 | TGTGCCATCAGTGAGTCGCCTATTGATACGCAGTATTTT | CAISESPIDTQYF
few | - | TRBJ2-1 | TRBV7-6 | TGTGCCAGCAGCTTAGAAGACCCGAGCTCCTACAATGAGCAGTTCTTC | CASSLEDPSSYNEQFF
- | - | TRBJ2-7 | TRBV29-1 | TGCAGCGTTGGCGTGGGATACAACCCCACCGAGCAGTACTTC | CSVGVGYNPTEQYF
few | - | TRBJ2-7 | TRBV4-1 | TGCGCCAGCAGCCAAGAAGTTCCAGGGCAATCCTACGAGCAGTACTTC | CASSQEVPGQSYEQYF
few | - | TRBJ1-5 | TRBV6-2/TRBV6-3 | TGTGCCAGCAGTTCTTGGGGGCCGAATCAGCCCCAGCATTTT | CASSSWGPNQPQHF
many | TRBD1 | TRBJ2-6 | TRBV12-3/TRBV12-4 | TGTGCCAGCAGCCCCCGGGACAGGGGCGCTGGGGCCAACGTCCTGACTTTC | CASSPRDRGAGANVLTF
many | - | TRBJ2-3 | TRBV12-3/TRBV12-4 | TGTGCCAGCAGGGGAGACAGCACAGATACGCAGTATTTT | CASRGDSTDTQYF
many | TRBD1 | TRBJ2-1 | TRBV6-5 | TGTGCCAGCAGCCCGACAGGGTATGAGCAGTTCTTC | CASSPTGYEQFF
- | TRBD2 | TRBJ2-3 | TRBV11-2 | TGTGCCAGCAGCTTAGAGCGTGCGGGAGGGCCTAACACAGATACGCAGTATTTT | CASSLERAGGPNTDTQYF
- | TRBD1 | TRBJ2-5 | TRBV29-1 | TGCAGCGTTGAAAAGACAGGGGTCCGGGAGACCCAGTACTTC | CSVEKTGVRETQYF
few | TRBD1 | TRBJ1-1 | TRBV18 | TGTGCCAGCTCCCCCACAGGGGGTGCTTATGAAGCTTTCTTT | CASSPTGGAYEAFF
few | TRBD2 | TRBJ2-7 | TRBV11-2 | TGTGCCAGCAGCCCTGGACTAGCGGCTAAAGAGCAGTACTTC | CASSPGLAAKEQYF
few | - | TRBJ2-1 | TRBV24-1 | TGTGCCACCAGTGATCCGCCACAAGGTGAGCAGTTCTTC | CATSDPPQGEQFF
- | - | TRBJ2-1 | TRBV3-1 | TGTGCCAGCAGCTTACCAGGGATGAATGAGCAGTTCTTC | CASSLPGMNEQFF